This is a list of T cell receptor beta chains from one sample in a study of cytomegalovirus exposure and HLA in healthy donors. Sequenced by immunoSEQ multiplex PCR; TCRdb stores in-frame clones only, minus some. The profile shows fewer than 250,000 clones, roughly 76% of them singletons. Sequencing used PBMCs. These receptors were obtained from a woman younger than 45 in good health and CMV-seropositive. CDR3s include the opening cysteine and the closing phenylalanine or tryptophan. Each record gives: CDR3 protein, V gene, clone size, D gene. A D gene is named only where the DNA matches it firmly. The size of a clone is reported for some rows only, either as once, few or many, or as a class for expanded clones.

CDR3aa: CASSIGGSQETQYF
v_gene: TRBV19
abundance: NA
d_gene: NA

CDR3aa: CASSSGNLNTEAFF
v_gene: TRBV11-2
abundance: NA
d_gene: NA

CDR3aa: CATRQGDTEAFF
v_gene: TRBV10-3
abundance: many
d_gene: TRBD1

CDR3aa: CAWAREVGLRGYTF
v_gene: TRBV30
abundance: once
d_gene: NA

CDR3aa: CASSSQGSHTEAFF
v_gene: TRBV7-3
abundance: NA
d_gene: TRBD1

CDR3aa: CASRQGQIYEQYF
v_gene: TRBV6-5
abundance: NA
d_gene: TRBD1

CDR3aa: CASSVGLGAQGNTIYF
v_gene: TRBV9
abundance: NA
d_gene: NA

CDR3aa: CASSELDLTGELFF
v_gene: TRBV2
abundance: few
d_gene: NA

CDR3aa: CAGGRQVFSGANVLTF
v_gene: TRBV5-4
abundance: NA
d_gene: NA

CDR3aa: CASSQRYEQYF
v_gene: TRBV7-2
abundance: NA
d_gene: NA

CDR3aa: CASSVRREGSPLHF
v_gene: TRBV9
abundance: NA
d_gene: NA

CDR3aa: CASSLTGDQPQHF
v_gene: TRBV7-2
abundance: NA
d_gene: NA

CDR3aa: CASSLASPTGELFF
v_gene: TRBV5-4
abundance: NA
d_gene: NA

CDR3aa: CASSPRGVTSFGYNEQFF
v_gene: TRBV5-1
abundance: NA
d_gene: TRBD2

CDR3aa: CASSLKGEKQFF
v_gene: TRBV7-9
abundance: NA
d_gene: NA

CDR3aa: CSVGLAQETQYF
v_gene: TRBV29-1
abundance: NA
d_gene: TRBD2

CDR3aa: CASSFASVDRPQHF
v_gene: TRBV7-2
abundance: NA
d_gene: NA

CDR3aa: CASSPRERGRNTEAFF
v_gene: TRBV4-2
abundance: NA
d_gene: NA

CDR3aa: CASSASRQDTQYF
v_gene: TRBV7-2
abundance: NA
d_gene: NA

CDR3aa: CASSLKTVDRLYGYTF
v_gene: TRBV18
abundance: NA
d_gene: NA

CDR3aa: CASSEEGSGANVLTF
v_gene: TRBV2
abundance: few
d_gene: NA

CDR3aa: CASSGRGATGEQYF
v_gene: TRBV6-1
abundance: few
d_gene: NA

CDR3aa: CAITDRGNTGELFF
v_gene: TRBV10-3
abundance: NA
d_gene: NA

CDR3aa: CASRPGTGGDTIYF
v_gene: TRBV11-2
abundance: many
d_gene: NA

CDR3aa: CAWSAYSQGDPYEQYF
v_gene: TRBV30
abundance: NA
d_gene: TRBD1

CDR3aa: CASSLGRAWGTGELFF
v_gene: TRBV5-1
abundance: once
d_gene: NA

CDR3aa: CASSRTGAYGYTF
v_gene: TRBV28
abundance: once
d_gene: TRBD1

CDR3aa: CASSSLGGQETQYF
v_gene: TRBV18
abundance: NA
d_gene: NA

CDR3aa: CASSFWTSMFNEQFF
v_gene: TRBV5-8
abundance: NA
d_gene: TRBD2

CDR3aa: CAWGSAGGNQPQHF
v_gene: TRBV30
abundance: NA
d_gene: NA

CDR3aa: CASSLGGTSGPRQFF
v_gene: TRBV27
abundance: NA
d_gene: TRBD2

CDR3aa: CASSRGVVPGTEAFF
v_gene: TRBV6-6
abundance: NA
d_gene: NA

CDR3aa: CASSHYTGTSGTGELFF
v_gene: TRBV14
abundance: NA
d_gene: TRBD2

CDR3aa: CASSPSGDTTDTQYF
v_gene: TRBV27
abundance: NA
d_gene: TRBD2

CDR3aa: CASSLNRGTEAFF
v_gene: TRBV7-3
abundance: NA
d_gene: TRBD1

CDR3aa: CASSIVTGVGNQPQHF
v_gene: TRBV19
abundance: NA
d_gene: TRBD1

CDR3aa: CASSHLTRAKNIQYF
v_gene: TRBV7-9
abundance: NA
d_gene: NA

CDR3aa: CATGSDSSGANVLTF
v_gene: TRBV15
abundance: NA
d_gene: NA

CDR3aa: CASRSVASGRNEQFF
v_gene: TRBV19
abundance: NA
d_gene: TRBD2

CDR3aa: CASSLSQGNYGYTF
v_gene: TRBV11-2
abundance: NA
d_gene: NA

CDR3aa: CASSSVAGGSYEQFF
v_gene: TRBV7-3
abundance: NA
d_gene: TRBD2

CDR3aa: CASRDRDRFSYEQYF
v_gene: TRBV6-5
abundance: NA
d_gene: TRBD1

CDR3aa: CASSLGGPTQYF
v_gene: TRBV11-2
abundance: NA
d_gene: NA

CDR3aa: CASSTDGGGTGELFF
v_gene: TRBV9
abundance: NA
d_gene: NA